The rows below give T cell receptor beta chains drawn from one sample of a study of T cells in Graves' hyperthyroidism and ophthalmopathy. One entry per CDR3 protein, called by TCRdb with MiXCR from the multiplex PCR reads. The sample records hundreds of thousands of distinct CDR3 sequences, 14% being singletons. The sequenced sample was blood. These receptor sequences come from a woman between 18 and 29 years old with Graves' hyperthyroidism. Both conserved end residues are part of each CDR3. Each record gives: D gene, clone size, J gene, V gene, CDR3 DNA, CDR3 protein. The D gene is left open where the match is weak. Where a row states a size, it is once, few, many or the class of an expanded clone; other rows omit it.

TRBD2,many,TRBJ2-7,TRBV12-3/TRBV12-4,TGTGCCAGCAGTTTTGGGGCGGGGGGCCCCTACGAGCAGTACTTC,CASSFGAGGPYEQYF
NA,NA,TRBJ1-3,TRBV7-2,TGTGCCAGCAGGCCTCAAGTCTCTGGAAACACCATATATTTT,CASRPQVSGNTIYF
NA,few,TRBJ2-3,TRBV25-1,TGTGCCAGCAGTGAAGCGGGATGGGGCGCAACAGATACGCAGTATTTT,CASSEAGWGATDTQYF
NA,NA,TRBJ1-5,TRBV5-1,TGCGCCAGCAGCTTACAGTGGAAGGGCAATAGCAATCAGCCCCAGCATTTT,CASSLQWKGNSNQPQHF
TRBD2,NA,TRBJ2-7,TRBV28,TGTGCCAGCAGTTTAGCGGGTAGCGGGAGGGCCAATGAGCAGTACTTC,CASSLAGSGRANEQYF
TRBD2,many,TRBJ2-1,TRBV2,TGTGCCAGCGAGGGAGGGACTAGCGGGAGCTCCTACAATGAGCAGTTCTTC,CASEGGTSGSSYNEQFF
TRBD1,few,TRBJ2-6,TRBV29-1,TGCAGCGTTTCCGGGACAGGGAGCTCTGGGGCCAACGTCCTGACTTTC,CSVSGTGSSGANVLTF
TRBD2,many,TRBJ2-2,TRBV30,TGTGCCTGGAGACACCCACTAGCGGGAGATCCCGGGGAGCTGTTTTTT,CAWRHPLAGDPGELFF
TRBD1,NA,TRBJ1-3,TRBV4-2,TGTGCCAGCAGCCAAGATCGGACAGGAGCTGGAAACACCATATATTTT,CASSQDRTGAGNTIYF
TRBD1,few,TRBJ1-1,TRBV15,TGTGCCACCAAAGGGACAGCCATTGAAGCTTTCTTT,CATKGTAIEAFF
TRBD2,few,TRBJ2-3,TRBV9,TGTGCCAGCAGCGGATATAGCGGGACGCAGTATTTT,CASSGYSGTQYF
NA,many,TRBJ1-4,TRBV30,TGTGCCTGGAGTACGCCTTTAAAGGGAAGAAGGGATGAAAAACTGTTTTTT,CAWSTPLKGRRDEKLFF
NA,NA,TRBJ2-1,TRBV7-2,TGTGCCAGCAGCCCTAGGGGGGACTGGACAAACAATGAGCAGTTCTTC,CASSPRGDWTNNEQFF
TRBD2,many,TRBJ2-1,TRBV12-3/TRBV12-4,TGTGCCAGCAGCCCACCCCAGACTAGCGAGTTGAATGAGCAGTTCTTC,CASSPPQTSELNEQFF
NA,NA,TRBJ2-7,TRBV27,TGTGCCAGCAGTTTAGGCGGGATGGGCTCCTACGAGCAGTACTTC,CASSLGGMGSYEQYF
NA,many,TRBJ2-7,TRBV2,TGTGCCAGCAATTTGAACAGAGCATCGGGTTACGAGCAGTACTTC,CASNLNRASGYEQYF
NA,many,TRBJ2-7,TRBV30,TGTGCCTGGAGACCTCTCCTATCCTACGAGCAGTACTTC,CAWRPLLSYEQYF